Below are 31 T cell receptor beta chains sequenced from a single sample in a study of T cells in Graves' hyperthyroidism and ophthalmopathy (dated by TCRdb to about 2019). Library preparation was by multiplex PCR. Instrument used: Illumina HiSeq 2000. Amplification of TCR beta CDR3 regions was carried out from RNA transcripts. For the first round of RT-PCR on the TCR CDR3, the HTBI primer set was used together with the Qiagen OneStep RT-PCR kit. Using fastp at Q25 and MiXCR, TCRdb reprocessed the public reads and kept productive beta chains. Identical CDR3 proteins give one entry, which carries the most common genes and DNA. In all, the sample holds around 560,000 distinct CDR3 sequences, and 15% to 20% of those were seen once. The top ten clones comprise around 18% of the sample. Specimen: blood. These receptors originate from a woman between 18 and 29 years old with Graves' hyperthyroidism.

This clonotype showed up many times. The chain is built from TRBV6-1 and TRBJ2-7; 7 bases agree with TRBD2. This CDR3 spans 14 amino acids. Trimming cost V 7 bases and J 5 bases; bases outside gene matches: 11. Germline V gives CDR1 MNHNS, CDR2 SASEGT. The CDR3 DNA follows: TGTGCCAGCACCGAGGCGGCAGGGAGGGACGAGCAGTACTTC. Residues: CASTEAAGRDEQYF.

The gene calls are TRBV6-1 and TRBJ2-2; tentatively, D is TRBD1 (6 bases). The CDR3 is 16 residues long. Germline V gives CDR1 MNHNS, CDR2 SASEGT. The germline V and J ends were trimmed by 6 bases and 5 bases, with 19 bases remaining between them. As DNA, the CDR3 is TGTGCCAGCAGGGCCCCGGGCAGGGACATAACCGGGGAGCTGTTTTTT. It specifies CASRAPGRDITGELFF.

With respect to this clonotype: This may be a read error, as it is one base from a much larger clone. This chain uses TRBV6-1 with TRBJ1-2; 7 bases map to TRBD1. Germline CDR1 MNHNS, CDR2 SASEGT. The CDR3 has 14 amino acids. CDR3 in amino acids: CAGREGGDRYGYTF. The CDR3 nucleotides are TGTGCCGGCAGGGAAGGGGGCGACCGATATGGCTACACCTTC.

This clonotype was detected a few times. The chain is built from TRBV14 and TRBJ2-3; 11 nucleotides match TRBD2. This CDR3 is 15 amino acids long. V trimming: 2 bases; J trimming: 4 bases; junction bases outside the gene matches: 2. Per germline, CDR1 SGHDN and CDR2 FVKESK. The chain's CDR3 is CASSQTSGSADTQYF. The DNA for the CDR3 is TGTGCCAGCAGCCAAACTAGCGGGAGCGCAGATACGCAGTATTTT.

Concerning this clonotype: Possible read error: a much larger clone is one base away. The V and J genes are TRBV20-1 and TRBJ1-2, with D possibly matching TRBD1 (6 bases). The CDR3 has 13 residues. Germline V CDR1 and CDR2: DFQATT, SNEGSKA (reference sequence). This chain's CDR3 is CSAPQGASYDYTF. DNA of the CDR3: TGCAGTGCTCCACAGGGAGCAAGCTATGACTACACCTTC.

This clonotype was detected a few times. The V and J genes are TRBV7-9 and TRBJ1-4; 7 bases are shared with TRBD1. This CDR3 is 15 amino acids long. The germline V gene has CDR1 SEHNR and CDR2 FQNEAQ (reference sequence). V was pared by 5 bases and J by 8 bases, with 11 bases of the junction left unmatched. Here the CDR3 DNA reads TGTGCCAGCAGCCCCCAGACAGGGATGGGGGAAAAACTGTTTTTT. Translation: CASSPQTGMGEKLFF.

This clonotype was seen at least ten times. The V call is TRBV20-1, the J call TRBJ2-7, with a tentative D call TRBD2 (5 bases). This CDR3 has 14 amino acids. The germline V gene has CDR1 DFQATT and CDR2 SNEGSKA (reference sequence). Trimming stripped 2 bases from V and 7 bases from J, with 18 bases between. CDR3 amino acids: CSARPSAGRSEQYF. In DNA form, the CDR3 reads TGCAGTGCTAGACCCAGCGCGGGCCGGAGTGAGCAGTACTTC.

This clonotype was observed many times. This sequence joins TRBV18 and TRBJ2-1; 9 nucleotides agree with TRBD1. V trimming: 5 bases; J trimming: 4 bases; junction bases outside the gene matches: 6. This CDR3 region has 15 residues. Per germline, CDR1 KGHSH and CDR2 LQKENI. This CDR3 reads CASSAGQGPYNEQFF. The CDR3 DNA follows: TGTGCCAGCTCAGCGGGACAGGGACCTTACAATGAGCAGTTCTTC.

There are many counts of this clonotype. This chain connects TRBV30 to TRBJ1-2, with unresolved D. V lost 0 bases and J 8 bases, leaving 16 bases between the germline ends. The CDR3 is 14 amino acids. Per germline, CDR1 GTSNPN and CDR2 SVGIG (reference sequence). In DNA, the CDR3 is TGTGCCTGGAGTGTACAATGGGCGGGAGTAGGCTACACCTTC. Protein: CAWSVQWAGVGYTF.

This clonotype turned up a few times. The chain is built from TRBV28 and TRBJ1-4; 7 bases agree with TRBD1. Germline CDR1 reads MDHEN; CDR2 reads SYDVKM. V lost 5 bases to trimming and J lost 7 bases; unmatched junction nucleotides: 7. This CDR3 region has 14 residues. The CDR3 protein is CASSTQGGSEKLFF. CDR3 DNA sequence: TGTGCCAGCAGTACTCAGGGGGGAAGTGAAAAACTGTTTTTT.

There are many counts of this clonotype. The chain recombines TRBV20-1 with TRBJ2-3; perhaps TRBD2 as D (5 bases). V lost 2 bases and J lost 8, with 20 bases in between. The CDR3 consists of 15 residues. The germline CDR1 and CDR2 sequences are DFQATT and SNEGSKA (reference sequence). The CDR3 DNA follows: TGCAGTGCTAGACCTTCGGGGAAGGCTGGAGGTACGCAGTATTTT. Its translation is CSARPSGKAGGTQYF.

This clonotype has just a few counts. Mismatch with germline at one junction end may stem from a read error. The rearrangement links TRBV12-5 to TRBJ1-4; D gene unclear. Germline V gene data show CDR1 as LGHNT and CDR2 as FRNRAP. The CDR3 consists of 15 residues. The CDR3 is CASGDPLGGNEELFF. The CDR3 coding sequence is TGTGCTAGTGGTGACCCACTCGGAGGGAATGAAGAACTGTTTTTT.

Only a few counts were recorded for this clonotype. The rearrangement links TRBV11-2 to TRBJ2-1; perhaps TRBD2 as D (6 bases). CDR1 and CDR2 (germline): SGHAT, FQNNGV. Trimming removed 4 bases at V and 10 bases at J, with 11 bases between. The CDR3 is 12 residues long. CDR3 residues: CASSSFGGEQFF. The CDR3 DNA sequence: TGTGCCAGCAGCTCGTTTGGGGGGGAGCAGTTCTTC.

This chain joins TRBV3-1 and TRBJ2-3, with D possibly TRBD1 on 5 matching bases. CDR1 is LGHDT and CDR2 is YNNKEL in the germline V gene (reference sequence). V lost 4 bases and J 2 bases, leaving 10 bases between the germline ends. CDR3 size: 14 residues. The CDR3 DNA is TGTGCCAGCAGCCCACAGGAATACACAGATACGCAGTATTTT. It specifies CASSPQEYTDTQYF.

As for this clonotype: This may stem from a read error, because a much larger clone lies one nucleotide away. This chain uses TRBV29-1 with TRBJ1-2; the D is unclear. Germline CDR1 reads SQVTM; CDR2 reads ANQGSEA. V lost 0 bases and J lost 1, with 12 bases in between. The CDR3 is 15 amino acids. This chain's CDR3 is CSVEDVPELNYGYTF. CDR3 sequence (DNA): TGCAGCGTTGAAGATGTACCGGAGCTTAACTATGGCTACACCTTC.

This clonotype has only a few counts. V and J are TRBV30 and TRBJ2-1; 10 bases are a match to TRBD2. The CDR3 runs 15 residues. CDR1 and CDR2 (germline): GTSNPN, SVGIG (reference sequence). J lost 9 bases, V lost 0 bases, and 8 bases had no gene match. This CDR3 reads CAWSVGLAGVLEQFF. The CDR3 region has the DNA TGTGCCTGGAGTGTTGGGCTAGCGGGAGTACTTGAGCAGTTCTTC.

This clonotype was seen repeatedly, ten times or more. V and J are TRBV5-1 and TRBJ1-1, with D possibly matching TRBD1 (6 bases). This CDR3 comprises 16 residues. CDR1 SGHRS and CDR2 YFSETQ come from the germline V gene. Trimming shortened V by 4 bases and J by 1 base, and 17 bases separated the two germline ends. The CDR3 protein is CASSGRGGRTNTEAFF. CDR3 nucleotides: TGCGCCAGCAGCGGGAGGGGGGGGCGAACGAACACTGAAGCTTTCTTT.

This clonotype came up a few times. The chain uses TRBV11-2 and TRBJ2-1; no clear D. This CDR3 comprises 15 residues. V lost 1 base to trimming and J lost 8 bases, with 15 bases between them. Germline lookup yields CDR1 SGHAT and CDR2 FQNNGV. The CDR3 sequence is CASSLGTALGYEQFF. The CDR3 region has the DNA TGTGCCAGCAGCTTAGGCACCGCCTTGGGGTATGAGCAGTTCTTC.

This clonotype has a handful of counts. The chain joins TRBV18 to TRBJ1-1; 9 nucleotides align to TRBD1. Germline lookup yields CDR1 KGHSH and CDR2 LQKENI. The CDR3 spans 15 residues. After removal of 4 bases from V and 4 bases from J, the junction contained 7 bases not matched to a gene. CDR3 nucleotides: TGTGCCAGCTCACTTCAGACAGGGGGGGCCACTGAAGCTTTCTTT. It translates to CASSLQTGGATEAFF. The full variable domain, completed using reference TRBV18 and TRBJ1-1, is NAGVMQNPRHLVRRRGQEARLRCSPMKGHSHVYWYRQLPEEGLKFMVYLQKENIIDESGMPKERFSAEFPKEGPSILRIQQVVRGDSAAYFCASSLQTGGATEAFFGQGTRLTVV.

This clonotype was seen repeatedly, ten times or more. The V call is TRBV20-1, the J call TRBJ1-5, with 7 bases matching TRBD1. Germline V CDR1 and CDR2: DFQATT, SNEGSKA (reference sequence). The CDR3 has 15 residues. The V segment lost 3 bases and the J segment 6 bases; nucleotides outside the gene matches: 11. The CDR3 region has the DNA TGCAGTGCTAGCCATGGACAGGTGGGGGGTCAGCCCCAGCATTTT. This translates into CSASHGQVGGQPQHF.

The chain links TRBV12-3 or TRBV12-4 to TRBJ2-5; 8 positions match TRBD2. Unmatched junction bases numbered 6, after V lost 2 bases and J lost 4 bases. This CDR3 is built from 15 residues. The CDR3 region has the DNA TGTGCCAGCAGTTTATACCGGGGGGGGAGAGAGACCCAGTACTTC. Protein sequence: CASSLYRGGRETQYF.

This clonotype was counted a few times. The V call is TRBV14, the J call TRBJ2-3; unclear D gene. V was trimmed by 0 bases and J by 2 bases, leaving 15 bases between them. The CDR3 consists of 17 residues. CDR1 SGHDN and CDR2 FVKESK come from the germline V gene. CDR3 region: CASSQDLPVQYTDTQYF. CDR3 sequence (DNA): TGTGCCAGCAGCCAAGATCTCCCCGTGCAGTACACAGATACGCAGTATTTT.

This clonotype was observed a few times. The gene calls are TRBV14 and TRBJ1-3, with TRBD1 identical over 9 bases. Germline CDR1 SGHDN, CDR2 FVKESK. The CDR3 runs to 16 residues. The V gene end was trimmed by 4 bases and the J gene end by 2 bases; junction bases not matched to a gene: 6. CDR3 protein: CASSRAGTGPGNTIYF. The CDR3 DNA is TGTGCCAGCAGCCGAGCCGGGACAGGGCCTGGAAACACCATATATTTT.

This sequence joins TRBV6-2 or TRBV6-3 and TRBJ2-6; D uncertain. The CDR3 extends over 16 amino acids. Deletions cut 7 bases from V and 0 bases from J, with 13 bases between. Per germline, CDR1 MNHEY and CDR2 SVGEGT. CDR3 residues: CASTQPFGSGANVLTF. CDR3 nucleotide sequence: TGTGCCAGCACCCAACCCTTTGGCTCTGGGGCCAACGTCCTGACTTTC.

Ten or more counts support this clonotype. The CDR3 bases are TGTGCCAGCAGTGAGCTAGGTTGGGGGGCGCGAACAGATACGCAGTATTTT. Amino acid sequence: CASSELGWGARTDTQYF. The chain has TRBV6-1 and TRBJ2-3; D is possibly TRBD1 or TRBD2 (6 bases each). The germline V gene encodes CDR1 MNHNS and CDR2 SASEGT. The CDR3 loop spans 17 amino acids. V was trimmed by 3 bases and J by 3 bases, leaving 19 bases between them.

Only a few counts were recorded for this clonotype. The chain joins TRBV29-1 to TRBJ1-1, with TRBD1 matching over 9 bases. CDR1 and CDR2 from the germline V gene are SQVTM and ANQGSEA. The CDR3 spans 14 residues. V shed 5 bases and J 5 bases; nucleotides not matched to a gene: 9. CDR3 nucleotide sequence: TGCAGCGTTACTCCCGGGACAGGGCGAACTGAAGCTTTCTTT. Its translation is CSVTPGTGRTEAFF.

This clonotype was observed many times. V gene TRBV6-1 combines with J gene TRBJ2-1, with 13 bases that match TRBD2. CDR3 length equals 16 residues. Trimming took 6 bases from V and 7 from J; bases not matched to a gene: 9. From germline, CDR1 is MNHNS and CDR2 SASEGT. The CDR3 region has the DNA TGTGCCAGCAGCATAAGTACTAGCGGGAGGGTTAATGAGCAGTTCTTC. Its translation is CASSISTSGRVNEQFF.

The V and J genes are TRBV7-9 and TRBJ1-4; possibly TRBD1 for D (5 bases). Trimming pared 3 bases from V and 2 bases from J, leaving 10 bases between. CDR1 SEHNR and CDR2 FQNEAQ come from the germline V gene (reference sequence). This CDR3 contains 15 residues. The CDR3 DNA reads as TGTGCCAGCAGCTTGTCAGGGACGACTAATGAAAAACTGTTTTTT. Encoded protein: CASSLSGTTNEKLFF.

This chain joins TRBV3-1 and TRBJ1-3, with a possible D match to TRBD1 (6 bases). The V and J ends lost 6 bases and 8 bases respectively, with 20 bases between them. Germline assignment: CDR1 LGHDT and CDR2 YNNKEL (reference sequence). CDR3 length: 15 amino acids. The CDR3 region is CASRQGRMHEDTIYF. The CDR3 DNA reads TGTGCCAGCAGACAGGGACGGATGCATGAGGACACCATATATTTT.

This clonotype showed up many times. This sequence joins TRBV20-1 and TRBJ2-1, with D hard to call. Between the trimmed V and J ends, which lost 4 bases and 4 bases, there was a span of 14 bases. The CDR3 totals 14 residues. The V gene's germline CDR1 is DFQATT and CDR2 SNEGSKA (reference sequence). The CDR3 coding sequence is TGCAGTGCTAATATCCCGGGCTCTTACAATGAGCAGTTCTTC. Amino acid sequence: CSANIPGSYNEQFF.

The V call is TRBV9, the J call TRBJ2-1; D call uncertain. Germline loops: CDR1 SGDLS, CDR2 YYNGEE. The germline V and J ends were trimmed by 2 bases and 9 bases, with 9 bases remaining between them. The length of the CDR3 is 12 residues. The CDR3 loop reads CASSVDLVEQFF. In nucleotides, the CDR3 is TGTGCCAGCAGCGTCGACTTGGTTGAGCAGTTCTTC. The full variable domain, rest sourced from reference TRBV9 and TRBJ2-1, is DSGVTQTPKHLITATGQRVTLRCSPRSGDLSVYWYQQSLDQGLQFLIQYYNGEERAKGNILERFSAQQFPDLHSELNLSSLELGDSALYFCASSVDLVEQFFGPGTRLTVL.